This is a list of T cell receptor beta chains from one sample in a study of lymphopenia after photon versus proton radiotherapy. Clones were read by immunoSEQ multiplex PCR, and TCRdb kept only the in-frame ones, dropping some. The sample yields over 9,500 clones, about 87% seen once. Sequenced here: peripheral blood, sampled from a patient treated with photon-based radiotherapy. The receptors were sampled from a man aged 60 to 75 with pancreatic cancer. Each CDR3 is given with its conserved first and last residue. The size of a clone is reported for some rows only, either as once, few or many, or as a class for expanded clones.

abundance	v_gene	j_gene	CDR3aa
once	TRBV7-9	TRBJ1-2	CASSLGSSSSYGYTF
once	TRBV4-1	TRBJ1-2	CASSQPSDRERYTF
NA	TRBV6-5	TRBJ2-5	CASSYIGLRVETQYF
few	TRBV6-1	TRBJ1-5	CASSEGQGANQPQHF
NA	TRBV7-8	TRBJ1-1	CASSLEVSWYTEAFF
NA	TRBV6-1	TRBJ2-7	CASSDTGYEQYF
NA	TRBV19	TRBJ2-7	CASRRRVDNYEQYF
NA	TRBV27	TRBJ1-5	CASSPIGLPGNQPQHF
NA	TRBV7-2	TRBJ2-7	CASSFDPDYEQYF
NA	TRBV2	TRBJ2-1	CASDDRKIYNEQFF
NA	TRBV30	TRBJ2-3	CAWRPGDRGGRNTQYF
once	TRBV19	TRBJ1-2	CASGGQVYGYTF
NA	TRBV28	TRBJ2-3	CASSAAGQGTDTQYF
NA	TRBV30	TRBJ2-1	CAWRRTGTGNNEQFF
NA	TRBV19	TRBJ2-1	CASSIVPGLNEQFF
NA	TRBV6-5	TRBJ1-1	CASSGKGVRGTEAFF
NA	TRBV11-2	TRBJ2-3	CASSLVGTANTDTQYF
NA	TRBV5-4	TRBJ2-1	CASSETDSGYNEQFF
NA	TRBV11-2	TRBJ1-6	CASSLVRHRGGFPLHF
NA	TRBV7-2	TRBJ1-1	CASSLIGVTEAFF
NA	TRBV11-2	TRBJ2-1	CASSLGTGLDEQFF
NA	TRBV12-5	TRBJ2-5	CASGLRDRVGETQYF
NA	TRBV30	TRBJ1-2	CAYHREGLRANYGYTF
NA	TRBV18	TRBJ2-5	CASSPGLQRGRQETQYF
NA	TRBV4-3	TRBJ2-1	CASSQETYNEQFF
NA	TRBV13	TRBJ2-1	CASSFLDGGHIIEQFF
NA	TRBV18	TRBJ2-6	CASSPGPVRSLTF
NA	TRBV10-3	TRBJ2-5	CATAVAARGTQYF
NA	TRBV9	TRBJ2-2	CASSTFSSGGTGELFF
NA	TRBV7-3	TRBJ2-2	CASRPGTANTGELFF
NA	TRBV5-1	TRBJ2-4	CASSQSLQPQPGDIQYF
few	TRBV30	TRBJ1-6	CAWARQVRSPLHF
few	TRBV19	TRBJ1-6	CASSNRDPPLHF
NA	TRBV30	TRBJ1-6	CAWSENRGVNSPLHF
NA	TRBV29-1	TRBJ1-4	CSATGTSANEKLFF
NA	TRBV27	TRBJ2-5	CASSLGRGQETQYF
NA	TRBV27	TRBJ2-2	CASKKATTGELFF
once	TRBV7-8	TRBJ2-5	CASSLETGLSQYF
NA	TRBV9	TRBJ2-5	CASSVSASKQTQYF
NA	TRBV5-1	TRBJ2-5	CASSAGGPQETQYF
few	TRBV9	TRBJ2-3	CASGTRGGSTDTQYF
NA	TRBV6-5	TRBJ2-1	CASSYSGRGHNEQFF
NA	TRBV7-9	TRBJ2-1	CASSNYRDLERQFF
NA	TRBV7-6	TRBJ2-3	CASSLETSDTQYF
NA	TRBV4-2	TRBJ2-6	CASSHSPFLLGGANVLTF
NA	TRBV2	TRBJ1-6	CAGGRDVNSPLHF
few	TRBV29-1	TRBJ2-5	CSVEVRDRFQETQYF
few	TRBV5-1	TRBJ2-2	CASSLGGTGELFF
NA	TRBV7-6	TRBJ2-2	CASSFSANTGELFF
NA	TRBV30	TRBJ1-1	CAWSQGVGTEAFF
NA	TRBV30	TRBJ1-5	CAWSVLGRPNQPQHF
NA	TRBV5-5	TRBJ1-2	CASSLGMEDYGYTF
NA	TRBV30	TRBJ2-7	CAWSVGGLSYEQYF
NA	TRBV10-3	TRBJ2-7	CAIRSASGGAGYEQYF
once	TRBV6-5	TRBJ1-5	CASTKGSNQPQHF
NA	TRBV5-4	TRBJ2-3	CASSPPTTSGRATDTQYF
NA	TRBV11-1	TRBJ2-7	CASGTYEQYF
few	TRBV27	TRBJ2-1	CASSQNLGSEQFF
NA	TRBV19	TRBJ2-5	CASSDRKETQYF
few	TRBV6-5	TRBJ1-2	CASSDLDRGYGYTF